This passage covers 10 T cell receptor beta chains from one sample sequenced in a study of sequential checkpoint blockade in melanoma. Produced via immunoSEQ multiplex PCR; TCRdb's table is partial and in-frame only. The sample lists tens of thousands of clones; around 90% were seen once. As for treatment: randomized to nivolumab then ipilimumab (arm A) or the reverse (arm B). Material: CD8+ T cells sorted from blood (inferred from file names), obtained from a patient given nivolumab and ipilimumab in sequence. Receptors originate from a human donor with melanoma.

This rearrangement joins TRBV9 to TRBJ2-1, with a weak D call TRBD2 (5 bases). This CDR3 has 17 residues. Per germline, CDR1 SGDLS and CDR2 YYNGEE. V was clipped by 4 bases and J by 4 bases, with 21 bases between them. The CDR3 DNA follows: TGTGCCAGCAGCCCAGATAATACGGGGAGCCTATACAATGAGCAGTTCTTC. Residues: CASSPDNTGSLYNEQFF.

The rearrangement links TRBV2 to TRBJ2-1; D perhaps matches TRBD2 (5 bases). The V gene lost 4 bases and the J gene lost 7 bases, with 14 bases spanning the gap. The length of the CDR3 is 14 residues. Germline V gene lookup returns CDR1 SNHLY and CDR2 FYNNEI. The CDR3 loop reads CASSVKSGENEQFF. The CDR3 DNA reads TGTGCCAGCAGTGTGAAGAGTGGGGAGAATGAGCAGTTCTTC.

This chain joins TRBV9 and TRBJ2-1; no reliable D call. The germline CDR1 and CDR2 sequences are SGDLS and YYNGEE. This CDR3 has 11 residues. The germline V and J ends were trimmed by 4 bases and 8 bases, with 7 bases remaining between them. This CDR3 reads CASSRGHEQFF. The CDR3 nucleotides read TGTGCCAGCAGCCGAGGCCATGAGCAGTTCTTC.

This clone was recorded a few times. The V and J genes are TRBV21-1 and TRBJ2-7; the table's D call of TRBD2 was not tested on the DNA. TRBV21-1 is designated a pseudogene. CDR3 length: 14 amino acids. The CDR3 here is CASSTYLRGREQYV. CDR3 coding DNA: TGTGCCAGCAGCACCTATTTGCGGGGCCGCGAGCAGTACGTC.

The V and J genes are TRBV5-6 and TRBJ2-7; 7 bases line up with TRBD1. CDR3 length: 16 residues. J gave up 1 base and V 0 bases, and 7 bases lay outside the gene matches. In germline, CDR1 is SGHDT, CDR2 YYEEEE. The CDR3, as DNA: TGTGCCAGCAGCTTGGAGGGTAGGGGACAGTCCTACGAGCAGTACGTC. Translating it yields CASSLEGRGQSYEQYV.

The rearrangement uses TRBV5-5 and TRBJ1-6, with 8 bases matching TRBD1. The length of the CDR3 is 15 residues. Germline-derived CDR1 and CDR2 are SGHKS and YYEKEE (reference sequence). The junction had 6 bases not matched to a gene; V was cut back by 2 bases and J by 8 bases. CDR3 protein: CASSFRGPRDSPLHF. In nucleotides, the CDR3 is TGTGCCAGCAGCTTCAGGGGGCCTAGGGATTCACCCCTCCACTTT.

As regards this clone: Its ends do not fully match the called genes, so a read error is possible. The rearrangement links TRBV5-1 to TRBJ2-2; TRBD1 agrees at 7 bases. Germline V gene lookup returns CDR1 SGHRS and CDR2 YFSETQ. CDR3 length: 15 amino acids. The CDR3 nucleotides read TGCGCCAGCGGCTTGATGGCAGGGGGCACCGGGGAGCTGTTTTTT. The encoded protein is CASGLMAGGTGELFF.

The V gene is TRBV2, the J gene TRBJ2-7, with 7 bases that match TRBD1. The CDR3 loop spans 15 amino acids. Looked up from germline, CDR1 is SNHLY and CDR2 is FYNNEI. The trim removed 7 bases at V and 2 bases at J, leaving 11 bases unmatched. The DNA of the CDR3 is TGTGCCAGCAAAGTCGCACTGGACAGGCCCTACGAGCAGTACGTC. Translating gives CASKVALDRPYEQYV.

The V and J genes are TRBV2 and TRBJ2-7; a possible D gene is TRBD2 (5 bases). Germline V CDR1 and CDR2: SNHLY, FYNNEI. There are 15 residues in the CDR3. Trimming left V 1 base short and J 1 base short, with 11 bases between. The CDR3 DNA reads as TGTGCCAGCAGTGAAGAGGCGGGTCTGTCCTACGAGCAGTACGTC. Its protein is CASSEEAGLSYEQYV.

The rearrangement uses TRBV28 and TRBJ2-5; 7 bases align to TRBD2. The CDR3 loop spans 14 amino acids. Trimming removed 6 bases from V and 5 bases from J; junction bases left unmatched: 9. Germline CDR1 and CDR2: MDHEN and SYDVKM. The DNA for the CDR3 is TGTGCCAGCAGATACTACGGGGGGAGGGAGACCCAGTACTTC. It is translated as CASRYYGGRETQYF.